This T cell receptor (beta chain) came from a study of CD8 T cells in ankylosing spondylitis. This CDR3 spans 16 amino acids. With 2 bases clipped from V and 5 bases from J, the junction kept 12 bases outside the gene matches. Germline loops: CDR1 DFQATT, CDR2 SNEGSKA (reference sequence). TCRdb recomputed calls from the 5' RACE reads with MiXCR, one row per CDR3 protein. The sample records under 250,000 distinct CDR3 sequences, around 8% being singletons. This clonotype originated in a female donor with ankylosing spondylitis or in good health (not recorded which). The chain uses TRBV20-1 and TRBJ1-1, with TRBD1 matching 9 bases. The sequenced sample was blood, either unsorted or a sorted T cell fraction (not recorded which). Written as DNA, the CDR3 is TGCAGTGCTAGACCTACACTGGACAGGGGAAAGACTGAAGCTTTCTTT. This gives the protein CSARPTLDRGKTEAFF.